Each of the 28 T cell receptor beta chains below was sequenced from the same sample in a study of spatial heterogeneity in lung cancer. Described time point: sample taken at primary tumor resection. Unsorted whole RNA of tumor, nontumor lung or frozen PBMC was sequenced. TCRdb reprocessed the 5' RACE reads with MiXCR, giving one entry per CDR3 protein. The sample has tens of thousands of distinct CDR3 sequences; 9.5% to 15% are singletons. The input for sequencing was PBMCs, taken at surgery. These TCRs come from a male donor with early-stage non-small cell lung cancer.

This clonotype was observed many times. The V gene is TRBV28, the J gene TRBJ2-5, with 12 bases that match TRBD2. From germline, CDR1 is MDHEN and CDR2 SYDVKM. The CDR3 extends over 16 amino acids. The ends lost 4 bases at V and 4 bases at J; junction bases unmatched: 7. The DNA of the CDR3 is TGTGCCAGCAGTTCGCCCCTAGCGGGAGGGGCAGAGACCCAGTACTTC. Amino acids: CASSSPLAGGAETQYF. The full variable domain, with the rest looked up from reference TRBV28 and TRBJ2-5, is DVKVTQSSRYLVKRTGEKVFLECVQDMDHENMFWYRQDPGLGLRLIYFSYDVKMKEKGDIPEGYSVSREKKERFSLILESASTNQTSMYLCASSSPLAGGAETQYFGPGTRLLVL.

The sample holds many counts of this clonotype. The chain has TRBV7-2 and TRBJ1-5; D gene uncertain. In germline, CDR1 is SGHTA, CDR2 FQGNSA. This CDR3 is 14 amino acids long. Trimming took off 0 bases at V and 5 bases at J, with 8 bases between the two ends. CDR3 in DNA: TGTGCCAGCAGCTTAGCGCGAGGTGATCAGCCCCAGCATTTT. Protein product: CASSLARGDQPQHF.

In its sample, this clonotype was seen many times. The chain has TRBV4-3 and TRBJ2-2; 8 bases are shared with TRBD1. V was clipped by 8 bases and J by 6 bases; unmatched bases: 5. The V gene's germline CDR1 is LGHNA and CDR2 YSLEER. The CDR3 has 13 residues. The CDR3 sequence: CASGQGVSGELFF. In nucleotides, the CDR3 is TGCGCCAGCGGACAGGGAGTTTCCGGGGAGCTGTTTTTT.

There are many counts of this clonotype. The gene calls are TRBV29-1 and TRBJ1-2; no definite D call. V was clipped by 4 bases and J by 5 bases, with 11 bases between them. The CDR3 runs to 12 residues. Germline CDR1 and CDR2: SQVTM and ANQGSEA. The CDR3 sequence is CSVAPGGYGYTF. In nucleotides, the CDR3 is TGCAGCGTTGCTCCGGGAGGTTATGGCTACACCTTC.

The V call is TRBV3-1, the J call TRBJ2-1; D unclear. The CDR3 extends over 11 amino acids. Germline-derived CDR1 and CDR2 are LGHDT and YNNKEL (reference sequence). Trimming stripped 0 bases from V and 9 bases from J, with 3 bases between. CDR3 residues: CASSQEGEQFF. CDR3 nucleotides: TGTGCCAGCAGCCAAGAGGGTGAGCAGTTCTTC.

This chain connects TRBV10-3 to TRBJ2-3; 8 bases are shared with TRBD2. Germline CDR1 and CDR2: ENHRY and SYGVKD. The CDR3 is 14 residues long. The V segment lost 5 bases and the J segment 1 base; nucleotides outside the gene matches: 2. CDR3 region: CAISLRGGTDTQYF. The CDR3 region has the DNA TGTGCCATCAGTCTGCGGGGGGGCACAGATACGCAGTATTTT.

This clonotype showed up just a few times. This sequence joins TRBV29-1 and TRBJ2-2; D unclear. Deletions cut 3 bases from V and 0 bases from J, with 11 bases between. Germline V gives CDR1 SQVTM, CDR2 ANQGSEA. This CDR3 contains 15 residues. CDR3 sequence reads: CSVEMAIANTGELFF. Here the CDR3 DNA reads TGCAGCGTTGAGATGGCTATCGCGAACACCGGGGAGCTGTTTTTT.

This clonotype was seen only a few times. The chain combines TRBV7-2 with TRBJ2-3, with 8 bases aligning to TRBD1. V shed 7 bases and J 3 bases; nucleotides not matched to a gene: 6. CDR3 length: 14 amino acids. Germline CDR1 reads SGHTA; CDR2 reads FQGNSA. CDR3 DNA: TGTGCCAGCAACCCGACAGGGGTAACAGATACGCAGTATTTT. It yields the protein CASNPTGVTDTQYF.

This clonotype turned up a few times. V gene TRBV5-4 combines with J gene TRBJ2-3; either TRBD1 or TRBD2 may supply D (6 bases each). V lost 4 bases, J lost 5 bases, and 14 bases lay in between. The CDR3 runs 14 residues. Per the germline V gene, CDR1 is SGHNT and CDR2 is YYREEE (reference sequence). Written as DNA, the CDR3 is TGTGCCAGCAGCCGAGGGGGGAAACAAGATACGCAGTATTTT. Translation gives CASSRGGKQDTQYF. Supplemented by reference TRBV5-4 and TRBJ2-3, the full variable domain reads ETGVTQSPTHLIKTRGQQVTLRCSSQSGHNTVSWYQQALGQGPQFIFQYYREEENGRGNFPPRFSGLQFPNYSSELNVNALELDDSALYLCASSRGGKQDTQYFGPGTRLTVL.

This clonotype was seen more than once but under ten times. V is TRBV4-2 and J is TRBJ2-7; the D gene could be TRBD1 or TRBD2 (7 bases each). The CDR3 covers 17 residues. CDR1 LGHNA and CDR2 YNFKEQ come from the germline V gene. The V end was cut by 0 bases, the J end by 0 bases, with 15 bases between. The CDR3 coding sequence is TGTGCCAGCAGCCAAGATCTGGCAGGGGGGGCCTCCTACGAGCAGTACTTC. It yields the protein CASSQDLAGGASYEQYF.

The sample holds one count of this clonotype. This likely comes from a read error, as the CDR3 has no conserved phenylalanine or tryptophan at its end. This chain joins TRBV6-5 and TRBJ1-4; D possibly corresponds to TRBD1 (5 bases). Germline CDR1 reads MNHEY; CDR2 reads SVGAGI. The CDR3 sequence is 15 residues long. The germline V and J ends were trimmed by 0 bases and 7 bases, with 12 bases remaining between them. Here the CDR3 reads CASSYSSGYGEKLFS. In DNA form, the CDR3 reads TGTGCCAGCAGTTACTCTTCAGGGTACGGTGAAAAACTGTTTTCT.

This clonotype was found many times. This chain uses TRBV28 with TRBJ1-6; no clear D. Germline values: CDR1 MDHEN, CDR2 SYDVKM. V was clipped by 4 bases and J by 13 bases, with 14 bases between them. This CDR3 region has 13 residues. Here the CDR3 reads CASSSTQYLPLHF. The CDR3 DNA reads as TGTGCCAGCAGTTCCACCCAATACTTGCCCCTCCACTTT.

This chain joins TRBV5-4 and TRBJ2-5; TRBD2 matches 7 bases. Germline V lookup: CDR1 SGHNT, CDR2 YYREEE (reference sequence). This CDR3 contains 14 residues. V was clipped by 5 bases and J by 5 bases; unmatched bases: 9. CDR3 sequence reads: CASSSESGIETQYF. CDR3 DNA sequence: TGTGCCAGCAGTTCCGAAAGCGGGATTGAGACCCAGTACTTC.

This clonotype has at least ten counts. The gene calls are TRBV20-1 and TRBJ1-1, with TRBD1 matching over 7 bases. After removal of 1 base from V and 2 bases from J, the junction contained 10 bases not matched to a gene. CDR1 is DFQATT and CDR2 is SNEGSKA in the germline V gene (reference sequence). The CDR3 consists of 16 residues. CDR3 sequence reads: CSARAPGQKINTEAFF. The CDR3 bases are TGCAGTGCTAGAGCGCCGGGACAGAAAATTAACACTGAAGCTTTCTTT.

This clonotype was detected a few times. The chain recombines TRBV4-2 with TRBJ1-2; D possibly corresponds to TRBD1 (6 bases). Per the germline V gene, CDR1 is LGHNA and CDR2 is YNFKEQ. Trimming took 4 bases from V and 10 from J, leaving 19 bases between them. The CDR3 has 14 amino acids. This chain's CDR3 is CASSPYRTGSAYTF. The CDR3 DNA sequence: TGTGCCAGCAGCCCATACCGTACAGGGTCGGCCTACACCTTC.

The CDR3 DNA reads TGTGCCAGCAGCCCGCCGGGACTAGGCTACAATGAGCAGTTCTTC. Encoded protein: CASSPPGLGYNEQFF. The V gene is TRBV3-1, the J gene TRBJ2-1, with 8 nucleotides matching TRBD2. Germline-derived CDR1 and CDR2 are LGHDT and YNNKEL (reference sequence). The ends lost 4 bases at V and 3 bases at J; junction bases unmatched: 5. CDR3 length: 15 amino acids.

This clonotype was recorded a few times. The genes are TRBV6-6 and TRBJ1-1; D gene ambiguous. CDR1 is MNHNY, CDR2 SVGAGI, per germline (reference sequence). Trimming removed 3 bases at V and 1 base at J, with 12 bases between. The CDR3 has 15 residues. CDR3 coding DNA: TGTGCCAGCAGTTATTCGTCCCCCCAGAACACTGAAGCTTTCTTT. Its protein product is CASSYSSPQNTEAFF.

The table lists this clonotype with many counts. The chain carries TRBV12-3 or TRBV12-4 and TRBJ1-5; D not certain. V lost 6 bases and J 6 bases, leaving 18 bases between the germline ends. The length of the CDR3 is 15 residues. The chain's CDR3 is CASREAAGRAQPQHF. As DNA, the CDR3 is TGTGCCAGCAGGGAAGCGGCCGGGCGGGCTCAGCCCCAGCATTTT.

The rearrangement links TRBV7-2 to TRBJ1-2, with D unresolved. V was shortened by 4 bases and J by 7 bases, with 13 bases between the two germline ends. CDR1 and CDR2 from the germline V gene are SGHTA and FQGNSA. The CDR3 covers 13 residues. The CDR3 DNA reads as TGTGCCAGCAGCTCGAGCTGGGAGGGTGGCTACACCTTC. The encoded protein is CASSSSWEGGYTF.

This clonotype has more than one count but fewer than ten. V usage is TRBV6-5 and J usage is TRBJ1-5; D gene uncertain. The CDR3 covers 14 residues. The germline V and J ends were trimmed by 0 bases and 6 bases, with 9 bases remaining between them. Germline loops: CDR1 MNHEY, CDR2 SVGAGI. This CDR3 reads CASSYSSDSQPQHF. In nucleotides, the CDR3 is TGTGCCAGCAGTTACTCCTCGGATAGTCAGCCCCAGCATTTT.

This clonotype was seen a handful of times. The rearrangement links TRBV20-1 to TRBJ2-5; possibly TRBD1 or TRBD2 for D (7 bases each). Germline V CDR1 and CDR2: DFQATT, SNEGSKA (reference sequence). The CDR3 runs 15 residues. Trimming left V 0 bases short and J 5 bases short, with 16 bases between. The CDR3 here is CSARDPQGGWETQYF. The CDR3 region has the DNA TGCAGTGCTAGAGACCCCCAGGGGGGGTGGGAGACCCAGTACTTC.

This clonotype was recorded a few times. This chain uses TRBV29-1 with TRBJ2-2; D not certain. The CDR3 has 13 amino acids. Germline V lookup: CDR1 SQVTM, CDR2 ANQGSEA. Trimming pared 5 bases from V and 6 bases from J, leaving 13 bases between. CDR3: CSVYAVGPGELFF. In DNA form, the CDR3 reads TGCAGCGTTTATGCGGTCGGTCCCGGGGAGCTGTTTTTT.

This clonotype has only a few counts. The gene calls are TRBV12-3 or TRBV12-4 and TRBJ2-1; no reliable D call. The V end was cut by 6 bases, the J end by 5 bases, with 8 bases between. This CDR3 contains 12 residues. CDR3 DNA: TGTGCCAGCAGCAGGCTCAACAATGAGCAGTTCTTC. Amino acids: CASSRLNNEQFF.

The chain combines TRBV6-5 with TRBJ1-2; D call uncertain. This CDR3 comprises 18 residues. Between the trimmed V and J ends, which lost 0 bases and 0 bases, there was a span of 17 bases. CDR1 is MNHEY, CDR2 SVGAGI, per germline. In DNA form, the CDR3 reads TGTGCCAGCAGTTACTCGTCCCCGGGTCTCCACTCTAACTATGGCTACACCTTC. It specifies CASSYSSPGLHSNYGYTF.

For the CDR3, the DNA is TGTGCCACCAGCAGAGATACGCAGGACGAGCAGTACTTC. The encoded protein is CATSRDTQDEQYF. The chain recombines TRBV15 with TRBJ2-7; D unclear. The V and J ends lost 0 bases and 5 bases respectively, with 8 bases between them. Germline V gene data show CDR1 as LNHNV and CDR2 as YYDKDF (reference sequence). The CDR3 is made up of 13 amino acids.

This rearrangement joins TRBV3-1 to TRBJ1-6; the D gene is possibly TRBD1 (5 bases). CDR3 length: 15 residues. V was pared by 3 bases and J by 10 bases, with 16 bases between. Looked up from germline, CDR1 is LGHDT and CDR2 is YNNKEL (reference sequence). The CDR3 DNA reads as TGTGCCAGCAGCCAGCGGGGGGAACAAGGATCACCCCTCCACTTT. Translated, it gives CASSQRGEQGSPLHF.

This clonotype was seen a few times. The CDR3 coding sequence is TGTGCCAGCAGCCAAGAATTCAGGGAAAGCCAGTACTTC. It specifies CASSQEFRESQYF. The chain is built from TRBV3-1 and TRBJ2-5; possibly TRBD1 for D (5 bases). Trimming pared 0 bases from V and 10 bases from J, leaving 12 bases between. The CDR3 consists of 13 residues. The germline V gene encodes CDR1 LGHDT and CDR2 YNNKEL (reference sequence).

The rearrangement uses TRBV12-3 or TRBV12-4 and TRBJ2-2; TRBD1 matches at 8 bases. V shed 5 bases and J 3 bases; nucleotides not matched to a gene: 5. The CDR3 sequence is 15 residues long. The CDR3 loop reads CASSDRGGDTGELFF. CDR3 sequence (DNA): TGTGCCAGCAGTGACAGGGGCGGTGACACCGGGGAGCTGTTTTTT.